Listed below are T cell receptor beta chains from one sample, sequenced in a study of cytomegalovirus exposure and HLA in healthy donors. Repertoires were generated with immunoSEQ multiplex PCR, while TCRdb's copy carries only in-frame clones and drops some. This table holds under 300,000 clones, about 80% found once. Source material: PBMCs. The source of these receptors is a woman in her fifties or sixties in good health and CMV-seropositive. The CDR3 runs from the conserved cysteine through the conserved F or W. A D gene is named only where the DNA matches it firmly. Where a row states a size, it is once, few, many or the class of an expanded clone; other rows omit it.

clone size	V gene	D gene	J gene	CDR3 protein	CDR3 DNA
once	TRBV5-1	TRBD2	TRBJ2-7	CASRQLAGSYEQYF	TGCGCCAGCAGGCAACTAGCGGGCTCCTACGAGCAGTACTTC
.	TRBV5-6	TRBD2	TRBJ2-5	CASSSPGTKVPQYF	TGTGCCAGCAGCTCTCCCGGGACTAAAGTCCCCCAGTACTTC
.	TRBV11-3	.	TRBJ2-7	CASSATGTSVYEQYF	TGTGCCAGCAGCGCAACCGGGACTTCGGTTTACGAGCAGTACTTC
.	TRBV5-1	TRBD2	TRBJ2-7	CASSSIAGEGGWHEQYF	TGCGCCAGCAGCTCTATAGCGGGAGAGGGTGGATGGCACGAGCAGTACTTC
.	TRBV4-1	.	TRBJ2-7	CASSPSPGHYEQYF	TGCGCCAGCAGCCCGAGTCCGGGACACTACGAGCAGTACTTC
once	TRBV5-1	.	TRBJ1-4	CASSLTGTFNEKLFF	TGCGCCAGCAGCTTGACCGGGACATTCAATGAAAAACTGTTTTTT
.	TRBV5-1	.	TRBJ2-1	CASSLMRAEGEQFF	TGCGCCAGCAGCTTGATGAGGGCGGAGGGTGAGCAGTTCTTC
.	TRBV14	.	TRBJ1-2	CASSMVANYGYTF	TGTGCCAGCAGTATGGTAGCTAACTATGGCTACACCTTC
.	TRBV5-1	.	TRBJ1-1	CASSLTGPNTEAFF	TGCGCCAGCAGCTTAACAGGGCCGAACACTGAAGCTTTCTTT
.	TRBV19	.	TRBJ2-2	CASSIGRANTGELFF	TGTGCCAGTAGTATCGGGAGAGCGAACACCGGGGAGCTGTTTTTT
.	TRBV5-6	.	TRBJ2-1	CASTQSLAREQFF	TGTGCCAGCACCCAATCCCTAGCGCGGGAGCAGTTCTTC
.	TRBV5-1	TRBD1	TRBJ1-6	CASSPGGQGSDSPLHF	TGCGCCAGCAGCCCTGGGGGACAGGGGTCGGATTCACCCCTCCACTTT
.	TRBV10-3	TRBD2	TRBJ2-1	CAISVAGTSGNEQFF	TGTGCCATCAGTGTTGCCGGGACTAGCGGTAATGAGCAGTTCTTC
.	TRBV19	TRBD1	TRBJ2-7	CASRRQGSYEQYF	TGTGCCAGTAGAAGACAGGGCTCCTACGAGCAGTACTTC
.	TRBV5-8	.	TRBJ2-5	CASSLRDWAIGQETQYF	TGTGCCAGCAGCTTGCGAGATTGGGCGATCGGCCAAGAGACCCAGTACTTC
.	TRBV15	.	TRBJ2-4	CATREGENIQYF	TGTGCCACCAGAGAGGGGGAAAACATTCAGTACTTC
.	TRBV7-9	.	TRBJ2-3	CASSPGGGIDTQYF	TGTGCCAGCAGCCCGGGGGGCGGGATAGATACGCAGTATTTT
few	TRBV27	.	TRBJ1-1	CASSLNFRGEAFF	TGTGCCAGCAGTTTAAATTTCAGGGGCGAAGCTTTCTTT
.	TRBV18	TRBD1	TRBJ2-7	CASSAGTGVLYEQYF	TGTGCCAGCTCTGCTGGGACAGGGGTTTTGTACGAGCAGTACTTC
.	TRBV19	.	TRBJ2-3	CASSIRDTQYF	TGTGCCAGTAGTATCAGAGATACGCAGTATTTT
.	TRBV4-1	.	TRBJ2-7	CASSQVVGAIDEQYF	TGCGCCAGCAGCCAAGTGGTAGGGGCAATCGACGAGCAGTACTTC
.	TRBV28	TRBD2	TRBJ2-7	CASSLEGLAGEQYEQYF	TGTGCCAGCAGTTTAGAGGGACTAGCGGGAGAACAGTACGAGCAGTACTTC
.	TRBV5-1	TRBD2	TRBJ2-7	CASSLGLLAGGTYEQYF	TGTGCCAGCAGCTTGGGCCTTCTAGCGGGCGGAACCTACGAGCAGTACTTC
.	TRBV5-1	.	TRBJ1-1	CASSFGDRTFNTEAFF	TGCGCCAGCAGCTTCGGTGACAGGACGTTTAACACTGAAGCTTTCTTT
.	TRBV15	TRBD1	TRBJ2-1	CATSKGQGTEQFF	TGTGCCACCAGCAAGGGACAGGGAACTGAGCAGTTCTTC
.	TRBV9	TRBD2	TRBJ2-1	CASSPGGGEQFF	TGTGCCAGCAGCCCCGGGGGGGGTGAGCAGTTCTTC
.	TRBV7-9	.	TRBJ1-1	CASSLGQGMTEAFF	TGTGCCAGCAGCTTAGGGCAGGGGATGACTGAAGCTTTCTTT
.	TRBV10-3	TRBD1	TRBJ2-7	CAISPGQGYEQYF	TGTGCCATCAGCCCGGGACAGGGATACGAGCAGTACTTC
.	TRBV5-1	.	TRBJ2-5	CASRRQPAETQYF	TGCGCCAGCAGGCGACAGCCGGCGGAGACCCAGTACTTC
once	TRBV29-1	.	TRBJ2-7	CSAGGSSSYEQYF	TGCAGCGCCGGCGGCAGCAGCTCCTACGAGCAGTACTTC
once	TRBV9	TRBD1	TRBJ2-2	CASSGRGTGELFF	TGTGCCAGCAGCGGCAGGGGGACCGGGGAGCTGTTTTTT
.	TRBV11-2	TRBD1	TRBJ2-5	CASDPRTGQETQYF	TGTGCCAGCGATCCCAGGACAGGACAAGAGACCCAGTACTTC
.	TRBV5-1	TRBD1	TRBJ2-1	CASSLGTDSYNEQFF	TGCGCCAGCAGCCTCGGGACAGACTCCTACAATGAGCAGTTCTTC
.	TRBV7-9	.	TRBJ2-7	CASSLDRGQYF	TGTGCCAGCAGCTTAGACCGGGGGCAGTACTTC
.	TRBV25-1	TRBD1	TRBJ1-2	CASSEPGGQVFSYGYTF	TGTGCCAGCAGTGAACCGGGGGGACAGGTGTTTAGTTATGGCTACACCTTC
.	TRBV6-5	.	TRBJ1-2	CASSYSGANYGYTF	TGTGCCAGCAGTTACTCGGGCGCCAACTATGGCTACACCTTC
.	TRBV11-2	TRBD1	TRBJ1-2	CASSLDQGAGGYTF	TGTGCCAGCAGCTTAGATCAGGGGGCGGGAGGCTACACCTTC
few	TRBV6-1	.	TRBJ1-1	CASSAGAKNTEAFF	TGTGCCAGCAGTGCAGGGGCCAAGAACACTGAAGCTTTCTTT
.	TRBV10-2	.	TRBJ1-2	CASSEQGFNGYTF	TGCGCCAGCAGTGAACAGGGTTTCAATGGCTACACCTTC
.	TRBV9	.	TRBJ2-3	CASSVVGRGATDTQYF	TGTGCCAGCAGCGTAGTCGGCAGGGGAGCGACAGATACGCAGTATTTT
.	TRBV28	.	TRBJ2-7	CASSSYVTAYEQYF	TGTGCCAGCAGTTCCTATGTCACAGCCTACGAGCAGTACTTC
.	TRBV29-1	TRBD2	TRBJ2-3	CSVASGSRTDTQYF	TGCAGCGTTGCGAGCGGGAGTCGCACAGATACGCAGTATTTT
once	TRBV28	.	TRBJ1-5	CASRTGQSNQPQHF	TGTGCCAGCAGGACGGGACAAAGCAATCAGCCCCAGCATTTT
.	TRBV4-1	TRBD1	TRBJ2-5	CASSQSDRGKETQYF	TGCGCCAGCAGCCAATCCGACAGGGGTAAAGAGACCCAGTACTTC
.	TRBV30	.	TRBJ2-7	CAWSIGGPTYEQYF	TGTGCCTGGAGTATTGGAGGCCCGACCTACGAGCAGTACTTC
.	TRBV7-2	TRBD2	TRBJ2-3	CASSLRLAGSTDTQYF	TGTGCCAGCAGCTTGCGACTAGCGGGAAGTACAGATACGCAGTATTTT
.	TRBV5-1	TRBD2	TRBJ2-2	CASSLGDGRQGVGELFF	TGCGCCAGCAGCTTGGGTGACGGGAGGCAAGGAGTCGGGGAGCTGTTTTTT
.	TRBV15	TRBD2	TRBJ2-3	CATKAGVIDTQYF	TGTGCCACCAAGGCGGGAGTCATAGATACGCAGTATTTT
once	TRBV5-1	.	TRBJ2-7	CASSVGTMVAGGSYEQYF	TGCGCCAGCAGCGTCGGGACAATGGTGGCAGGGGGGTCTTACGAGCAGTACTTC
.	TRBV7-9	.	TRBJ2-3	CSSSLRASTDTQYF	TGTTCCAGCAGCTTAAGAGCCAGCACAGATACGCAGTATTTT
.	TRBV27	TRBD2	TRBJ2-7	CASSLSARLAGGDEQYF	TGTGCCAGCAGTTTATCCGCAAGACTAGCGGGAGGGGACGAGCAGTACTTC
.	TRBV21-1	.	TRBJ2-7	CASSKARDRGYEQYF	TGTGCCAGCAGCAAAGCCCGGGACAGGGGCTACGAGCAGTACTTC
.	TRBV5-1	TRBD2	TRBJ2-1	CASSPPTTSGIYNEQFF	TGCGCCAGCAGCCCGCCCACGACTAGCGGGATCTACAATGAGCAGTTCTTC
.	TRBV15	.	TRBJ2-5	CATSIRQTQETQYF	TGTGCCACCAGCATCCGACAAACCCAAGAGACCCAGTACTTC
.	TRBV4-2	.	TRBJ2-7	CASRGGAGGFVQQYF	TGTGCCAGCAGGGGAGGCGCAGGGGGTTTTGTGCAGCAGTACTTC